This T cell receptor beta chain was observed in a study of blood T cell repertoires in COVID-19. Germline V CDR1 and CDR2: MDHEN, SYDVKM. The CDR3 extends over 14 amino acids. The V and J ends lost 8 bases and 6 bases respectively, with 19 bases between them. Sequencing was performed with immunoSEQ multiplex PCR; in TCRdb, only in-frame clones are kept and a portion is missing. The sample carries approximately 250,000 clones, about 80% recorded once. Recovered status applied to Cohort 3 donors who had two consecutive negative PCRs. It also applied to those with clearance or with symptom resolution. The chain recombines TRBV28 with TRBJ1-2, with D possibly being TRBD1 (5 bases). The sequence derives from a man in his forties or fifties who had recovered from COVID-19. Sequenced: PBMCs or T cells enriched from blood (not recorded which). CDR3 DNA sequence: TGTGCCAGCGGACTCCCGGGGGGTGGAAATGGCTACACCTTC. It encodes CASGLPGGGNGYTF.